This entry features one T cell receptor beta chain sequence. Libraries were prepared by immunoSEQ multiplex PCR; TCRdb keeps only in-frame clonotypes and omits some of them. This sample has about 27,000 clones, with approximately 91% found just once. This CDR3 is built from 13 residues. V lost 2 bases, J lost 4 bases, and 12 bases lay in between. Germline CDR1 is SQVTM and CDR2 is ANQGSEA. The entry originates in a study of T cell changes during pregnancy in multiple sclerosis. Here the sequenced sample was CD8+ T cells from peripheral blood mononuclear cells, taken in the second trimester of pregnancy. This chain uses TRBV29-1 with TRBJ2-7; a weak D match, TRBD1 (5 bases). This TCR came from a female donor with multiple sclerosis, enrolled in a pregnancy study. CDR3 amino acids: CSVEMAAGYEQYF. CDR3 coding DNA: TGCAGCGTTGAAATGGCAGCAGGGTACGAGCAGTACTTC.